These 29 T cell receptor beta chains originate from one sample sequenced in a study of blood T cell repertoires in COVID-19 (dated by TCRdb to the early 2020s). The protocol used for the library was the immunoSEQ multiplex PCR assay. Held by TCRdb, this immuneACCESS table contains in-frame sequences only and omits some clones. Under half of the omission traces to an unresolved V gene where checked; the cause of the rest is unknown. The sample profile shows around 58,000 clones; nearly 90% of them were found once. The top ten constitute about 12% of the sample. Sample: peripheral blood. The receptors shown here come from a man aged 60-69 years with active COVID-19.

This chain joins TRBV9 and TRBJ1-4, with 10 nucleotides matching TRBD1. This CDR3 contains 15 residues. Germline V gene sequence: CDR1 SGDLS, CDR2 YYNGEE. The V segment lost 3 bases and the J segment 8 bases; nucleotides outside the gene matches: 7. CDR3 protein: CASSARDRGEEKLFF. The CDR3 coding sequence is TGTGCCAGCAGCGCCCGGGACAGGGGAGAGGAAAAACTGTTTTTT. The variable domain in full, completed from reference TRBV9 and TRBJ1-4, reads DSGVTQTPKHLITATGQRVTLRCSPRSGDLSVYWYQQSLDQGLQFLIQYYNGEERAKGNILERFSAQQFPDLHSELNLSSLELGDSALYFCASSARDRGEEKLFFGSGTQLSVL.

The chain has TRBV9 and TRBJ1-2; 10 positions match TRBD1. Germline V gene data show CDR1 as SGDLS and CDR2 as YYNGEE. The CDR3 length is 16 residues. Trimming at V came to 0 bases and at J to 7 bases, leaving 9 bases not matched to a gene. The CDR3 DNA is TGTGCCAGCAGCGTAGTGACAGGGGGCTTCTCTGGTGGCTACACCTTC. Protein: CASSVVTGGFSGGYTF.

The gene calls are TRBV24-1 and TRBJ1-5; D is possibly TRBD1 (6 bases). Germline V lookup: CDR1 KGHDR, CDR2 SFDVKD. The length of the CDR3 is 15 residues. V was shortened by 2 bases and J by 0 bases, with 7 bases between the two germline ends. The CDR3 here is CATSDSDSSNQPQHF. CDR3 nucleotide sequence: TGTGCCACCAGTGATTCGGACAGTAGCAATCAGCCCCAGCATTTT.

The J gene is TRBJ1-1, the V gene TRBV6-5; the D gene is possibly TRBD1 (5 bases). CDR1 MNHEY and CDR2 SVGAGI come from the germline V gene. This CDR3 has 14 residues. The germline V and J ends were trimmed by 7 bases and 2 bases, with 14 bases remaining between them. The CDR3 DNA is TGTGCCAGCATCACGGGGGGTCGAAACACTGAAGCTTTCTTT. The encoded protein is CASITGGRNTEAFF.

The chain is built from TRBV10-1 and TRBJ1-6; D is undetermined. V lost 2 bases and J 7 bases, leaving 9 bases between the germline ends. The germline CDR1 and CDR2 sequences are WNHNN and SYGVQD (reference sequence). The CDR3 covers 14 residues. The CDR3 loop reads CASSEGSWNSPLHF. In nucleotides, the CDR3 is TGCGCCAGCAGTGAGGGGAGCTGGAATTCACCCCTCCACTTT.

The V and J genes are TRBV28 and TRBJ1-1, with 9 nucleotides matching TRBD1. The CDR3 contains 14 residues. The J segment lost 4 bases and the V segment lost 6 bases, leaving 6 bases of the junction unmatched. Germline CDR1 MDHEN, CDR2 SYDVKM. The CDR3 here is CASSDRGRVTEAFF. The CDR3 region has the DNA TGTGCCAGCAGCGACAGGGGGAGGGTCACTGAAGCTTTCTTT.

The genes are TRBV15 and TRBJ1-2; D is perhaps TRBD1 (5 bases). V lost 3 bases to trimming and J lost 4 bases, with 9 bases between them. There are 13 residues in the CDR3. CDR1 LNHNV and CDR2 YYDKDF come from the germline V gene (reference sequence). The CDR3 bases are TGTGCCACCAGCAGTGACAGTACCTATGGCTACACCTTC. The encoded protein is CATSSDSTYGYTF.

The V call is TRBV6-5, the J call TRBJ2-3, with D hard to call. Germline V gene sequence: CDR1 MNHEY, CDR2 SVGAGI. Trimming pared 0 bases from V and 6 bases from J, leaving 7 bases between. This CDR3 has 13 amino acids. The CDR3: CASSYSPQDTQYF. CDR3 DNA sequence: TGTGCCAGCAGTTACTCCCCCCAGGATACGCAGTATTTT.

The chain recombines TRBV19 with TRBJ1-3; 7 positions agree with TRBD1. After removal of 3 bases from V and 6 bases from J, the junction contained 11 bases not matched to a gene. In germline, CDR1 is LNHDA, CDR2 SQIVND (reference sequence). This CDR3 region has 16 residues. The chain's CDR3 is CASSMETRGIKNTIYF. CDR3 bases: TGTGCCAGTAGTATGGAGACCAGGGGGATTAAAAACACCATATATTTT.

V is TRBV4-2 and J is TRBJ2-3, with 14 bases fitting TRBD2. The germline CDR1 and CDR2 sequences are LGHNA and YNFKEQ. CDR3 size: 17 residues. The V gene end was trimmed by 4 bases and the J gene end by 4 bases; junction bases not matched to a gene: 7. The CDR3 protein is CASSPGTSGSRSDTQYF. The CDR3, as DNA: TGTGCCAGCAGCCCCGGGACTAGCGGGAGCCGCTCAGATACGCAGTATTTT.

This chain links TRBV11-2 with TRBJ2-7; D remains unclear. This CDR3 comprises 11 residues. CDR1 and CDR2 from the germline V gene are SGHAT and FQNNGV. V was trimmed by 3 bases and J by 2 bases, leaving 2 bases between them. CDR3 residues: CASSFTYEQYF. The CDR3 DNA reads as TGTGCCAGCAGCTTCACCTACGAGCAGTACTTC.

This sequence joins TRBV20-1 and TRBJ1-5; 9 bases agree with TRBD1. The CDR3 consists of 15 residues. The germline V gene has CDR1 DFQATT and CDR2 SNEGSKA (reference sequence). Trimming took 6 bases from V and 6 from J; bases not matched to a gene: 12. This CDR3 is CSASPGTGFGQPQHF. As DNA, the CDR3 is TGCAGTGCCAGTCCCGGGACAGGGTTCGGTCAGCCCCAGCATTTT.

V gene TRBV18 combines with J gene TRBJ2-2; D unclear. The CDR3 totals 14 residues. V lost 4 bases and J 1 base, leaving 7 bases between the germline ends. Germline lookup yields CDR1 KGHSH and CDR2 LQKENI. CDR3 amino acids: CASSQLRNTGELFF. CDR3 DNA sequence: TGTGCCAGCTCACAACTCCGGAACACCGGGGAGCTGTTTTTT. Together with reference TRBV18 and TRBJ2-2, the CDR3 gives the full variable domain: NAGVMQNPRHLVRRRGQEARLRCSPMKGHSHVYWYRQLPEEGLKFMVYLQKENIIDESGMPKERFSAEFPKEGPSILRIQQVVRGDSAAYFCASSQLRNTGELFFGEGSRLTVL.

This clone was observed a single time. This chain links TRBV10-1 with TRBJ2-7, with 8 bases aligning to TRBD2. After removal of 3 bases from V and 2 bases from J, the junction contained 9 bases not matched to a gene. Germline assignment: CDR1 WNHNN and CDR2 SYGVQD (reference sequence). The CDR3 runs 16 residues. Here the CDR3 reads CASSEPGTRSTYEQYF. Here the CDR3 DNA reads TGCGCCAGCAGTGAACCCGGGACTAGGTCAACCTACGAGCAGTACTTC.

This chain links TRBV6-5 with TRBJ1-5, with D tentatively TRBD1 (6 bases). The V gene lost 5 bases and the J gene lost 2 bases, with 13 bases spanning the gap. Germline loops: CDR1 MNHEY, CDR2 SVGAGI. The CDR3 contains 15 residues. The CDR3 coding sequence is TGTGCCAGCAGTAACACCGCAGGGGGCAATCAGCCCCAGCATTTT. Residues: CASSNTAGGNQPQHF.

The chain couples TRBV19 to TRBJ1-6; unclear D gene. Germline assignment: CDR1 LNHDA and CDR2 SQIVND (reference sequence). V gave up 5 bases and J gave up 5 bases, with 16 bases separating them. This CDR3 has 16 residues. Here the CDR3 DNA reads TGTGCCAGTAGTTCCCTGCTTCGCGGGGATAATTCACCCCTCCACTTT. Translated: CASSSLLRGDNSPLHF. The full variable domain, rest sourced from reference TRBV19 and TRBJ1-6, is DGGITQSPKYLFRKEGQNVTLSCEQNLNHDAMYWYRQDPGQGLRLIYYSQIVNDFQKGDIAEGYSVSREKKESFPLTVTSAQKNPTAFYLCASSSLLRGDNSPLHFGNGTRLTVT.

This clone is a singleton in its sample. The chain joins TRBV6-1 to TRBJ1-1, with TRBD1 matching 9 bases. Germline values: CDR1 MNHNS, CDR2 SASEGT. Unmatched junction bases numbered 8, after V lost 1 base and J lost 11 bases. The CDR3 is 14 residues long. The CDR3, as DNA: TGTGCCAGCAGTGAAGGGACAGGGGCGCGCGAGGCTTTCTTT. This codes for CASSEGTGAREAFF.

Points on this clone: The same CDR3 arises from other DNA sequences in this sample as well. V usage is TRBV18 and J usage is TRBJ2-7; D gene ambiguous. Germline values: CDR1 KGHSH, CDR2 LQKENI. With 6 bases removed from V and 6 bases from J, the gap between germline ends came to 18 bases. CDR3 size: 14 residues. The CDR3 sequence: CASSPSSVPGEQYF. CDR3 bases: TGTGCCAGCTCGCCAAGTTCAGTCCCGGGCGAGCAGTACTTC.

V is TRBV28 and J is TRBJ1-5; the match to TRBD1 covers 10 bases. Germline trimming cut 5 bases from V and 11 bases from J; bases unmatched to any gene: 12. The length of the CDR3 is 15 residues. Germline V gives CDR1 MDHEN, CDR2 SYDVKM. CDR3 sequence: CASSPRTGGPGAQHF. The DNA of the CDR3 is TGTGCCAGCAGTCCGCGGACAGGGGGACCAGGGGCCCAGCATTTT. The full variable domain, with the rest looked up from reference TRBV28 and TRBJ1-5, is DVKVTQSSRYLVKRTGEKVFLECVQDMDHENMFWYRQDPGLGLRLIYFSYDVKMKEKGDIPEGYSVSREKKERFSLILESASTNQTSMYLCASSPRTGGPGAQHFGDGTRLSIL.

The chain is built from TRBV6-2 or TRBV6-3 and TRBJ2-7; TRBD2 agrees at 8 bases. The V and J ends lost 6 bases and 9 bases, in that order; junction bases with no gene match: 10. The CDR3 runs to 13 residues. Germline V gene lookup returns CDR1 MNHEY and CDR2 SVGEGT. The CDR3 coding sequence is TGTGCCAGCAGCGGGAGGGTTCCTCGGGCGCAGTACTTC. As protein: CASSGRVPRAQYF.

The gene calls are TRBV6-2 or TRBV6-3 and TRBJ2-2; D remains unclear. The length of the CDR3 is 13 residues. Germline V CDR1 and CDR2: MNHEY, SVGEGT. V lost 2 bases to trimming and J lost 3 bases, with 4 bases between them. DNA of the CDR3: TGTGCCAGCAGTTACCTCGACACCGGGGAGCTGTTTTTT. It specifies CASSYLDTGELFF.

The rearrangement links TRBV28 to TRBJ2-1; tentative D call: TRBD2 (6 bases). Trimming took 5 bases from V and 7 from J, leaving 18 bases between them. This CDR3 region has 15 residues. The germline V gene encodes CDR1 MDHEN and CDR2 SYDVKM. CDR3 loop: CASSMTRGLRNEQFF. CDR3 coding DNA: TGTGCCAGCAGTATGACTAGGGGTTTGCGGAATGAGCAGTTCTTC.

The V and J genes are TRBV7-2 and TRBJ2-7; 7 positions agree with TRBD1. V lost 4 bases, J lost 2 bases, and 8 bases stayed unmatched. Per germline, CDR1 SGHTA and CDR2 FQGNSA. This CDR3 is 15 amino acids long. DNA of the CDR3: TGTGCCAGCAGCTCAACAGGGGACAAACCCTACGAGCAGTACTTC. As protein: CASSSTGDKPYEQYF.

The chain links TRBV6-6 to TRBJ2-7; 8 bases line up with TRBD2. V lost 7 bases to trimming and J lost 8 bases; unmatched junction nucleotides: 4. The germline V gene has CDR1 MNHNY and CDR2 SVGAGI (reference sequence). CDR3 length equals 11 residues. CDR3 sequence: CASTGGVQQYF. The CDR3, as DNA: TGTGCCAGCACCGGGGGGGTACAGCAGTACTTC.

The chain couples TRBV5-1 to TRBJ1-1; a possible D gene is TRBD1 (5 bases). V lost 2 bases, J lost 4 bases, and 12 bases lay in between. CDR1 is SGHRS, CDR2 YFSETQ, per germline. The CDR3 has 14 residues. Written as DNA, the CDR3 is TGCGCCAGCAGCTTCGTCGGGGGTACCACTGAAGCTTTCTTT. It yields the protein CASSFVGGTTEAFF.

The genes are TRBV6-5 and TRBJ1-2, with unresolved D. Trimming pared 4 bases from V and 8 bases from J, leaving 8 bases between. The CDR3 contains 11 residues. CDR1 is MNHEY, CDR2 SVGAGI, per germline. CDR3 sequence: CASSSGRGYTF. CDR3 bases: TGTGCCAGCAGTTCGGGTAGAGGCTACACCTTC.

The V and J genes are TRBV28 and TRBJ2-7, with TRBD2 as a possible D gene (5 bases). The CDR3 has 12 residues. Trimming shortened V by 2 bases and J by 4 bases, and 6 bases separated the two germline ends. CDR1 and CDR2 from the germline V gene are MDHEN and SYDVKM. CDR3 nucleotide sequence: TGTGCCAGCAGTTTAGAGGGTTACGAGCAGTACTTC. Translated: CASSLEGYEQYF.

This clone was observed once. J is TRBJ2-1 and V is TRBV10-2, with D perhaps matching TRBD2 (6 bases). V was shortened by 8 bases and J by 0 bases, with 17 bases between the two germline ends. Germline V CDR1 and CDR2: WSHSY, SAAADI. This CDR3 is 16 amino acids long. The CDR3 loop reads CASLGRDSSSYNEQFF. The CDR3 DNA sequence: TGCGCCAGCCTCGGCCGGGACTCCAGCTCCTACAATGAGCAGTTCTTC.

The V and J genes are TRBV10-3 and TRBJ1-6, with a weak D call TRBD1 (6 bases). This CDR3 is built from 15 residues. The germline gives CDR1 ENHRY, CDR2 SYGVKD. V gave up 3 bases and J gave up 8 bases, with 14 bases separating them. The CDR3: CAISDPAQGHSPLHF. Written as DNA, the CDR3 is TGTGCCATCAGTGATCCCGCACAGGGCCATTCACCCCTCCACTTT.